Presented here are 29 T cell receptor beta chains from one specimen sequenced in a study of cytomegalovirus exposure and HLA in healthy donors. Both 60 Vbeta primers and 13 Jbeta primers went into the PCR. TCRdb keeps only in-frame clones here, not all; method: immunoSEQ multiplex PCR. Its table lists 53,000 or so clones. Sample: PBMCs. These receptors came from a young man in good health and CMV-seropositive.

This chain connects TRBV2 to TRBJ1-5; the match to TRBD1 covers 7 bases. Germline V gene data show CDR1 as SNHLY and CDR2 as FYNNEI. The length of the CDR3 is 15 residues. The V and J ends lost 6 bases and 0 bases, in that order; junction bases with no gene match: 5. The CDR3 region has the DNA TGTGCCAGCAGCGGGACAGCTTATAGCAATCAGCCCCAGCATTTT. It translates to CASSGTAYSNQPQHF.

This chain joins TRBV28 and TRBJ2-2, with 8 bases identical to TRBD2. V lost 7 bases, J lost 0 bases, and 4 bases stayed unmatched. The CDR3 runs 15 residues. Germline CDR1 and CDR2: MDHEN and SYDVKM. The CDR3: CASNPAGANTGELFF. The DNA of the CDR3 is TGTGCCAGCAATCCAGCGGGGGCGAACACCGGGGAGCTGTTTTTT.

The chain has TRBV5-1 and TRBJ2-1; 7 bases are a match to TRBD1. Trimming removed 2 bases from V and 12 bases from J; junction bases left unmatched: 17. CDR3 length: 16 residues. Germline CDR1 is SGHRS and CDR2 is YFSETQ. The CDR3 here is CASSLSETGIPIRQFF. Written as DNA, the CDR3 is TGCGCCAGCAGCTTATCGGAGACAGGGATTCCCATCCGGCAGTTCTTC.

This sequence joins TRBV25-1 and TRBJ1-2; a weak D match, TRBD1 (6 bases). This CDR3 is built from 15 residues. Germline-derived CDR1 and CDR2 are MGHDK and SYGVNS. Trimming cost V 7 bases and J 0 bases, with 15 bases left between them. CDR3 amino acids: CASTPRAGANYGYTF. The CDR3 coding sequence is TGTGCCAGCACCCCAAGGGCAGGGGCTAACTATGGCTACACCTTC.

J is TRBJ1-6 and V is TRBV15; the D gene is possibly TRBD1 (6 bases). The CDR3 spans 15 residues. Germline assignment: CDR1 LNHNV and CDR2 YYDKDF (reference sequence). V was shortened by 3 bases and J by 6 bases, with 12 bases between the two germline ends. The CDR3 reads CATSSQGPFNSPLHF. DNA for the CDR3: TGTGCCACCAGCAGTCAGGGGCCCTTTAATTCACCCCTCCACTTT.

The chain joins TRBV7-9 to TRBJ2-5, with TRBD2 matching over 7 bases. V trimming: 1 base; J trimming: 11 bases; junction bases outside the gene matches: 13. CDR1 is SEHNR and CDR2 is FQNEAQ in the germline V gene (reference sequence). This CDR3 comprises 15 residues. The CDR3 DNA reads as TGTGCCAGCAGCTTAGGGGGGGGAGGGCCGGTAGAGCAGTACTTC. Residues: CASSLGGGGPVEQYF.

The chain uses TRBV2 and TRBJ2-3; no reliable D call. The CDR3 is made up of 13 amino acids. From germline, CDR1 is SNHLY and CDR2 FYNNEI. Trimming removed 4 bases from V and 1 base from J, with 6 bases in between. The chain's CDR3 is CASSGPRTDTQYF. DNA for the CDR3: TGTGCCAGCAGTGGGCCGCGCACAGATACGCAGTATTTT.

The DNA for the CDR3 is TGTGCCAGCAGCTTGGACGTGGGTACAGTCAATGAGCAGTTCTTC. This codes for CASSLDVGTVNEQFF. The chain combines TRBV5-4 with TRBJ2-1; D is unresolved. This CDR3 is built from 15 residues. Trimming shortened V by 0 bases and J by 6 bases, and 13 bases separated the two germline ends. CDR1 is SGHNT and CDR2 is YYREEE in the germline V gene (reference sequence). Combining the CDR3 with reference TRBV5-4 and TRBJ2-1 gives the whole variable domain ETGVTQSPTHLIKTRGQQVTLRCSSQSGHNTVSWYQQALGQGPQFIFQYYREEENGRGNFPPRFSGLQFPNYSSELNVNALELDDSALYLCASSLDVGTVNEQFFGPGTRLTVL.

The CDR3 DNA sequence: TGTGCCAGCAGTTTCTACAGGGGCGCCTACGAGCAGTACTTC. The encoded protein is CASSFYRGAYEQYF. The chain has TRBV28 and TRBJ2-7; TRBD1 agrees at 7 bases. The V gene's germline CDR1 is MDHEN and CDR2 SYDVKM. This CDR3 is 14 amino acids long. Trimming cost V 3 bases and J 2 bases; bases outside gene matches: 4.

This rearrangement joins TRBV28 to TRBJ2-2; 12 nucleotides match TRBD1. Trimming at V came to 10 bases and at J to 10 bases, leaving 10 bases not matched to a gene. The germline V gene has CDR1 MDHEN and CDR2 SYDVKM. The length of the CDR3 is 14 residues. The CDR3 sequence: CATRDRGRGEELFF. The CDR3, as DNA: TGTGCCACCCGGGACAGGGGGCGCGGGGAGGAGCTGTTTTTT.

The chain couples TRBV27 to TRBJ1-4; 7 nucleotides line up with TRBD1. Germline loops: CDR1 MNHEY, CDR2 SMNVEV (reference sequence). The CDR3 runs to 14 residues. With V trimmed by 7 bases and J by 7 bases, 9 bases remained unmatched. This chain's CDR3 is CASKTGTASEKLFF. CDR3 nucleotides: TGTGCCAGCAAGACCGGGACAGCATCTGAAAAACTGTTTTTT.

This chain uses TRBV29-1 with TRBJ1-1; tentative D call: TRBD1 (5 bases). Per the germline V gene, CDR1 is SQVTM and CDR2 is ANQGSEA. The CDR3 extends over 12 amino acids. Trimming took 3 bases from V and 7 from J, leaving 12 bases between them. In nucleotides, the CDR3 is TGCAGCGTTGAGGTTGGGAGGGGTGAAGCTTTCTTT. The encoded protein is CSVEVGRGEAFF. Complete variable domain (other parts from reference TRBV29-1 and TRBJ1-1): SAVISQKPSRDICQRGTSLTIQCQVDSQVTMMFWYRQQPGQSLTLIATANQGSEATYESGFVIDKFPISRPNLTFSTLTVSNMSPEDSSIYLCSVEVGRGEAFFGQGTRLTVV.

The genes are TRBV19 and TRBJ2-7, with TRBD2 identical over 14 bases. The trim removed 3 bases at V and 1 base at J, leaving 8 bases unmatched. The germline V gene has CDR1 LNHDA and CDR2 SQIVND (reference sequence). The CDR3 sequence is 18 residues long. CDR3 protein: CASSMTSGRAFASYEQYF. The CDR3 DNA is TGTGCCAGTAGTATGACTAGCGGGAGGGCCTTTGCTTCCTACGAGCAGTACTTC. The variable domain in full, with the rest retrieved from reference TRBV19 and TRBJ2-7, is DGGITQSPKYLFRKEGQNVTLSCEQNLNHDAMYWYRQDPGQGLRLIYYSQIVNDFQKGDIAEGYSVSREKKESFPLTVTSAQKNPTAFYLCASSMTSGRAFASYEQYFGPGTRLTVT.

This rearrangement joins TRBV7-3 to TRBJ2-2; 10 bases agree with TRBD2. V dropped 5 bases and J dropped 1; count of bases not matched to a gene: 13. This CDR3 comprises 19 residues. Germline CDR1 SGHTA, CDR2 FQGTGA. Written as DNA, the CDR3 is TGTGCCAGCAGCCTAAACGGGGCTAGCGGGAGCCAGAACACCGGGGAGCTGTTTTTT. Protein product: CASSLNGASGSQNTGELFF.

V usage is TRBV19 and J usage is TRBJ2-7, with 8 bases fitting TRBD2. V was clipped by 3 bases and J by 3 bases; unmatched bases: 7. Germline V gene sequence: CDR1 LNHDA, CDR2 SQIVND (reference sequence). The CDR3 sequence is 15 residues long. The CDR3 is CASSILSGNNYEQYF. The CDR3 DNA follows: TGTGCCAGTAGTATCCTTAGCGGGAACAACTACGAGCAGTACTTC.

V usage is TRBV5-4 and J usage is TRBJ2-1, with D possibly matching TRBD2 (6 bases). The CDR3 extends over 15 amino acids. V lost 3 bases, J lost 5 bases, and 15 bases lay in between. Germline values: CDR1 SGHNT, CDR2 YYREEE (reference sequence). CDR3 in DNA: TGTGCCAGCAGCTCGTTAGTCGGGAGAGACAATGAGCAGTTCTTC. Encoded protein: CASSSLVGRDNEQFF.

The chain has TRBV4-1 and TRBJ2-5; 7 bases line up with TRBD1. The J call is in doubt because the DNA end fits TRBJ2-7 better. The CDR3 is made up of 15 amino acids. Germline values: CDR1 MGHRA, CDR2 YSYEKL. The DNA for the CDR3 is TGCGCCAGCAGCCAGACCGGGACAGTAACCTACGAGCAGTACTTC. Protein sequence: CASSQTGTVTYEQYF.

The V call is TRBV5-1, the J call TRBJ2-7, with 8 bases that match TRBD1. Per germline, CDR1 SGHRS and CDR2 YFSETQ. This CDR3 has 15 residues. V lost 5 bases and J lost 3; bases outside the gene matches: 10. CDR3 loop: CASRQGDLTGYEQYF. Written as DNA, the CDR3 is TGCGCCAGCAGACAGGGGGATTTGACAGGCTACGAGCAGTACTTC.

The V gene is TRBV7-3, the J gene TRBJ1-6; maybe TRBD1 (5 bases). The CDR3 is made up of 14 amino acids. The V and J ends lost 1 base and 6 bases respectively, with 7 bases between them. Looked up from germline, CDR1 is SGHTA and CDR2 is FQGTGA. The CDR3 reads CASSLSQGNSPLHF. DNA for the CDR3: TGTGCCAGCAGCTTAAGCCAGGGTAATTCACCCCTCCACTTT.

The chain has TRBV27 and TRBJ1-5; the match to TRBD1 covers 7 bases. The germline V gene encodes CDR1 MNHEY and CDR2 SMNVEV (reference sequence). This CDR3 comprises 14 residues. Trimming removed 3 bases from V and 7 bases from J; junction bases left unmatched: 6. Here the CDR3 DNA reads TGTGCCAGCAGTTTGACAGGGTTGAAACAGCCCCAGCATTTT. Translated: CASSLTGLKQPQHF.

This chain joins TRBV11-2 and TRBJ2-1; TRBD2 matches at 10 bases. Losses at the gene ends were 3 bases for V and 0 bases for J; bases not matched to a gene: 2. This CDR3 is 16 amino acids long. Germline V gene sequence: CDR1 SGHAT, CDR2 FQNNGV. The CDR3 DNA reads TGTGCCAGCAGCTTTAGCGGGAGGAGCTCCTACAATGAGCAGTTCTTC. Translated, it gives CASSFSGRSSYNEQFF.

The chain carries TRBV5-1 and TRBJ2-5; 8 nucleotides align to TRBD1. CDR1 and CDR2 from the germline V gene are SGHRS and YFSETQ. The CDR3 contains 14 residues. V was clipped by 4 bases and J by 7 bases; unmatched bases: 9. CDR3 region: CASSKDRDGATQYF. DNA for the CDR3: TGCGCCAGCAGCAAGGACAGGGACGGCGCGACCCAGTACTTC. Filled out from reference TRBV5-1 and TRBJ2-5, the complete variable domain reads KAGVTQTPRYLIKTRGQQVTLSCSPISGHRSVSWYQQTPGQGLQFLFEYFSETQRNKGNFPGRFSGRQFSNSRSEMNVSTLELGDSALYLCASSKDRDGATQYFGPGTRLLVL.

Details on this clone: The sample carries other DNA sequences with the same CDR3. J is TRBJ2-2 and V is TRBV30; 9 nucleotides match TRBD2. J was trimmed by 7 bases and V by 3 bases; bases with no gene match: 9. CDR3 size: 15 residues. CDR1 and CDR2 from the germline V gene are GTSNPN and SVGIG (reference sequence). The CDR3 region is CAWRGAGGPIGELFF. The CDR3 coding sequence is TGTGCCTGGAGGGGAGCGGGAGGCCCGATCGGGGAGCTGTTTTTT.

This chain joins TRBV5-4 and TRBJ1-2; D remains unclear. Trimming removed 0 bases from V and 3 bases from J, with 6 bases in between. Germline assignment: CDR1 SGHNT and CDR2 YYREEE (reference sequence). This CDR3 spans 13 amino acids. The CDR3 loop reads CASSLDIDYGYTF. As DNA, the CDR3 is TGTGCCAGCAGCTTGGACATTGACTATGGCTACACCTTC.

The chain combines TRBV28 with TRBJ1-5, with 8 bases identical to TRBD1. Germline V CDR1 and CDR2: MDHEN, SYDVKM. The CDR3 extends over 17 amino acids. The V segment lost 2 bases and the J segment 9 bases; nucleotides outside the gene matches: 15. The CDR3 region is CASSLRTYRQGIRPQHF. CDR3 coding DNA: TGTGCCAGCAGTTTACGCACGTATAGACAGGGGATTCGGCCCCAGCATTTT.

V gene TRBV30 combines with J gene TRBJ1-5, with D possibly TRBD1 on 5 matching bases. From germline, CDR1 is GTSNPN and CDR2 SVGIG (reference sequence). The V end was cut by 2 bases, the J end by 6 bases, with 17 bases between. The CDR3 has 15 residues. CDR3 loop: CAWSPGSGSSQPQHF. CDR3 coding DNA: TGTGCCTGGAGTCCCGGATCAGGGTCTAGTCAGCCCCAGCATTTT.

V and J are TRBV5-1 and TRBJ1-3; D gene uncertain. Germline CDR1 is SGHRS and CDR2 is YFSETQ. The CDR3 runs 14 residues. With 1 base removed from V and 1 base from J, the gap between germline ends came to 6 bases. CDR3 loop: CASSLSGSGNTIYF. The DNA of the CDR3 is TGCGCCAGCAGCTTGTCCGGTTCTGGAAACACCATATATTTT.

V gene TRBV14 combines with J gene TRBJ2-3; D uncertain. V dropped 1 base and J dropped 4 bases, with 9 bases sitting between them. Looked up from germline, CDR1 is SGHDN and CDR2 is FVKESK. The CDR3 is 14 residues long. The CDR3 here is CASSQGPQSDTQYF. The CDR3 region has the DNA TGTGCCAGCAGCCAAGGTCCCCAGTCAGATACGCAGTATTTT.

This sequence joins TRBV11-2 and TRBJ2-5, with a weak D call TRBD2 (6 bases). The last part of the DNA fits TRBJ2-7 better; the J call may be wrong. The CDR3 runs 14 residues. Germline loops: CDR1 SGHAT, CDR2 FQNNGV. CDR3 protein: CASSSTTGAYEQYF. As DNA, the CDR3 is TGTGCCAGCAGCTCGACCACGGGAGCGTACGAGCAGTACTTC.